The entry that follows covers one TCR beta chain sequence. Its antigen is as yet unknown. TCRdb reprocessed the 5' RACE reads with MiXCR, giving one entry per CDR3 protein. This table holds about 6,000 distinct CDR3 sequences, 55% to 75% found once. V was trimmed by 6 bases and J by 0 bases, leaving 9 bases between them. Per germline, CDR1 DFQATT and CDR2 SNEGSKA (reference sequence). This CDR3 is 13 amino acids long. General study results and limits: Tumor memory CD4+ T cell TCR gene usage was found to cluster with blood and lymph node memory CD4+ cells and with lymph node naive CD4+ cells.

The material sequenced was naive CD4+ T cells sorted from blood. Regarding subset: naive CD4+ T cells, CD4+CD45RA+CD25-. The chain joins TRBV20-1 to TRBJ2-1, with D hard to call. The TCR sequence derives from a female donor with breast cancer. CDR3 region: CSASLFSYNEQFF. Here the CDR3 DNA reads TGCAGTGCGAGCCTTTTCTCCTACAATGAGCAGTTCTTC.